The 29 T cell receptor beta chains given below trace back to one sample, sequenced in a study of T-cell memory formation after mild COVID-19 (dated by TCRdb to about 2021). Receptor amplification or capture employed 5' RACE. Instrument on record: Illumina NovaSeq 6000. TCRdb reanalyzed the raw reads on its own, using fastp at Q25 for trimming and MiXCR for clone calling, and kept in-frame beta chains. When rows share a CDR3 protein, they turn into one entry using the most common DNA and genes. The sample table shows under 250,000 distinct CDR3 sequences, and over 15% are seen once. The ten top clones hold 2.1% of the sample. Source material: PBMCs or a T cell subset sorted from them (not recorded which). The receptors here all came from an adult woman who had mild COVID-19 (a few samples of this study predate the infection). The sample titles of this study are shuffled in the database, so cell type and time point are left out; the donor was told from shared clones.

A single count supports this clonotype. The chain links TRBV5-1 to TRBJ1-3; no definite D call. The germline V gene has CDR1 SGHRS and CDR2 YFSETQ. The CDR3 is 14 amino acids. With 2 bases removed from V and 4 bases from J, the gap between germline ends came to 10 bases. The CDR3 sequence is CASSFGTLGNTIYF. The CDR3, as DNA: TGCGCCAGCAGCTTCGGCACACTGGGAAACACCATATATTTT.

Only a few counts were recorded for this clonotype. The chain combines TRBV29-1 with TRBJ2-5; 9 nucleotides agree with TRBD1. The CDR3 is 15 amino acids. CDR1 and CDR2 (germline): SQVTM, ANQGSEA. With 5 bases clipped from V and 4 bases from J, the junction kept 11 bases outside the gene matches. The CDR3 spells CSVRQDRGSGETQYF. The CDR3 DNA reads TGCAGCGTTCGCCAGGACAGGGGTTCAGGAGAGACCCAGTACTTC.

The V and J genes are TRBV10-3 and TRBJ1-1, with 9 bases lining up with TRBD1. V was pared by 3 bases and J by 11 bases, with 7 bases of the junction left unmatched. This CDR3 is built from 13 residues. Germline CDR1 ENHRY, CDR2 SYGVKD. For the CDR3, the DNA is TGTGCCATCAGTGACCGAGGGACAGGGAACGCTTTCTTT. The encoded protein is CAISDRGTGNAFF.

The chain couples TRBV6-1 to TRBJ2-5; D remains ambiguous. CDR3 size: 14 residues. Trimming stripped 6 bases from V and 1 base from J, with 12 bases between. CDR1 and CDR2 from the germline V gene are MNHNS and SASEGT. In DNA, the CDR3 is TGTGCCAGCAGGGGAAGACTGCTCCAAGAGACCCAGTACTTC. Translation gives CASRGRLLQETQYF.

In this sample, this clonotype turned up a few times. The chain has TRBV7-8 and TRBJ2-1, with 8 nucleotides matching TRBD1. Germline CDR1 and CDR2: SGHVS and FQNEAQ. This CDR3 has 15 residues. V shed 6 bases and J 2 bases; nucleotides not matched to a gene: 6. The CDR3 bases are TGTGCCAGCAGACCCCGGACAGGGCCCTACAATGAGCAGTTCTTC. This translates into CASRPRTGPYNEQFF.

CDR3: CATSDPRTWAGELFF. The CDR3 DNA is TGTGCCACCAGTGATCCTAGGACTTGGGCCGGGGAGCTGTTTTTT. The rearrangement joins TRBV24-1 to TRBJ2-2, with a weak D call TRBD2 (5 bases). Trimming left V 3 bases short and J 6 bases short, with 13 bases between. Germline V lookup: CDR1 KGHDR, CDR2 SFDVKD. The CDR3 sequence is 15 residues long.

This chain uses TRBV5-1 with TRBJ2-7; 11 nucleotides align to TRBD2. CDR1 SGHRS and CDR2 YFSETQ come from the germline V gene. The CDR3 runs 18 residues. The V gene end was trimmed by 3 bases and the J gene end by 2 bases; junction bases not matched to a gene: 13. Written as DNA, the CDR3 is TGCGCCAGCAGCTCAATAATAACTAGCGGGGGAGCCGCCTACGAGCAGTACTTC. As protein: CASSSIITSGGAAYEQYF.

The V and J genes are TRBV7-2 and TRBJ2-3; 11 nucleotides match TRBD1. Germline lookup yields CDR1 SGHTA and CDR2 FQGNSA. V lost 4 bases to trimming and J lost 1 base; unmatched junction nucleotides: 10. The CDR3 is 18 amino acids. CDR3 in amino acids: CASSSSSGTGGGTDTQYF. Written as DNA, the CDR3 is TGTGCCAGCAGCTCCTCCTCAGGGACAGGGGGAGGCACAGATACGCAGTATTTT.

The rearrangement uses TRBV28 and TRBJ2-1; D not resolved. Germline lookup yields CDR1 MDHEN and CDR2 SYDVKM. V was pared by 5 bases and J by 6 bases, with 14 bases between. This CDR3 contains 14 residues. The CDR3 here is CASSLLWGSNEQFF. In DNA, the CDR3 is TGTGCCAGCAGTCTTCTTTGGGGATCCAATGAGCAGTTCTTC.

The chain recombines TRBV29-1 with TRBJ1-5; D not resolved. CDR3 length equals 12 residues. Germline V gene lookup returns CDR1 SQVTM and CDR2 ANQGSEA. V lost 7 bases and J lost 4, with 11 bases in between. The CDR3 coding sequence is TGCAGCGCCGGCTGGGGAAATCAGCCCCAGCATTTT. It codes for CSAGWGNQPQHF.

In its sample, this clonotype was seen a few times. CDR3 bases: TGCGCCAGCAGCTGGCCGGGACAGCTCCCCTCTGGGGCCAACGTCCTGACTTTC. It codes for CASSWPGQLPSGANVLTF. The chain couples TRBV4-1 to TRBJ2-6; 7 bases are shared with TRBD1. This CDR3 comprises 18 residues. V was clipped by 5 bases and J by 0 bases; unmatched bases: 10. Germline assignment: CDR1 MGHRA and CDR2 YSYEKL.

For this clonotype: Given a much more abundant clone one base away, this may be a read error. For the CDR3, the DNA is TGTGCCAGTAGTATAGGTGCCGGGAACACTGAAGCTTTCTTT. Protein: CASSIGAGNTEAFF. The chain couples TRBV19 to TRBJ1-1; D call uncertain. The CDR3 is 14 residues long. Looked up from germline, CDR1 is LNHDA and CDR2 is SQIVND (reference sequence). Between the trimmed V and J ends, which lost 1 base and 1 base, there was a span of 7 bases.

The gene calls are TRBV7-9 and TRBJ1-5, with 8 bases matching TRBD1. V gave up 4 bases and J gave up 4 bases; unmatched junction bases: 6. Germline V gene sequence: CDR1 SEHNR, CDR2 FQNEAQ (reference sequence). The CDR3 contains 15 residues. CDR3 nucleotide sequence: TGTGCCAGCAGCTCGGACAGGGATCGGAATCAGCCCCAGCATTTT. It is translated as CASSSDRDRNQPQHF.

This chain uses TRBV7-9 with TRBJ2-5, with D possibly being TRBD2 (5 bases). The CDR3 consists of 15 residues. Germline CDR1 SEHNR, CDR2 FQNEAQ (reference sequence). Trimming removed 7 bases from V and 2 bases from J, with 17 bases in between. CDR3 region: CASTFGLGSQETQYF. Written as DNA, the CDR3 is TGTGCCAGCACCTTCGGTTTAGGGAGTCAAGAGACCCAGTACTTC.

This sequence joins TRBV7-3 and TRBJ2-1; D remains ambiguous. Trimming cost V 5 bases and J 5 bases, with 10 bases left between them. CDR1 and CDR2 from the germline V gene are SGHTA and FQGTGA. CDR3 length: 13 residues. The DNA of the CDR3 is TGTGCCAGCAGCCTGTCCACCAACAATGAGCAGTTCTTC. Its translation is CASSLSTNNEQFF.

About this clonotype: A much larger clone lies a single base off, so this may be a read error. The V call is TRBV7-8, the J call TRBJ2-5; D possibly corresponds to TRBD1 (7 bases). V gave up 5 bases and J gave up 9 bases, with 19 bases separating them. Looked up from germline, CDR1 is SGHVS and CDR2 is FQNEAQ. The CDR3 loop spans 14 amino acids. CDR3 in amino acids: CASSPGGRGEPQYF. CDR3 sequence (DNA): TGTGCCAGCAGCCCTGGGGGCAGGGGGGAGCCCCAGTACTTC.

The chain recombines TRBV4-1 with TRBJ2-5; possible D gene TRBD2, 6 bases. Germline CDR1 MGHRA, CDR2 YSYEKL. The CDR3 extends over 15 amino acids. The V end was cut by 2 bases, the J end by 6 bases, with 16 bases between. As DNA, the CDR3 is TGCGCCAGCAGCCAACGAGGGGACTGGGGTCAGACCCAGTACTTC. Its protein product is CASSQRGDWGQTQYF.

Only a few counts were recorded for this clonotype. The J gene is TRBJ2-1, the V gene TRBV20-1; D gene unclear. This CDR3 has 12 residues. V lost 0 bases, J lost 6 bases, and 6 bases lay in between. Looked up from germline, CDR1 is DFQATT and CDR2 is SNEGSKA (reference sequence). This CDR3 reads CSARDYRNEQFF. The CDR3 coding sequence is TGCAGTGCTAGAGACTACCGCAATGAGCAGTTCTTC.

This clonotype was counted only a few times. V usage is TRBV15 and J usage is TRBJ2-1; 9 nucleotides line up with TRBD2. With 0 bases clipped from V and 5 bases from J, the junction kept 5 bases outside the gene matches. CDR3 length equals 16 residues. Germline assignment: CDR1 LNHNV and CDR2 YYDKDF (reference sequence). CDR3 sequence: CATSRESGGSHNEQFF. Here the CDR3 DNA reads TGTGCCACCAGCAGAGAAAGCGGGGGGTCCCACAATGAGCAGTTCTTC. The full variable domain, its missing parts supplied by reference TRBV15 and TRBJ2-1, is DAMVIQNPRYQVTQFGKPVTLSCSQTLNHNVMYWYQQKSSQAPKLLFHYYDKDFNNEADTPDNFQSRRPNTSFCFLDIRSPGLGDTAMYLCATSRESGGSHNEQFFGPGTRLTVL.

CDR3 in DNA: TGTGCCAGCAGACCGGGACAAGGGAACTATGGCTACACCTTC. It is translated as CASRPGQGNYGYTF. The rearrangement links TRBV2 to TRBJ1-2; D perhaps matches TRBD1 (6 bases). There are 14 residues in the CDR3. V lost 6 bases and J 2 bases, leaving 13 bases between the germline ends. CDR1 SNHLY and CDR2 FYNNEI come from the germline V gene.

The J gene is TRBJ2-3, the V gene TRBV18; D gene ambiguous. This CDR3 contains 16 residues. Trimming took 2 bases from V and 1 from J, leaving 13 bases between them. Germline loops: CDR1 KGHSH, CDR2 LQKENI. In DNA form, the CDR3 reads TGTGCCAGCTCACCATTTAAAGGAACGGGCACAGATACGCAGTATTTT. Protein: CASSPFKGTGTDTQYF.

This clonotype was seen many times. The CDR3 sequence: CAISEPGLAGADTQYF. The CDR3 DNA follows: TGTGCCATCAGTGAACCGGGACTAGCGGGAGCTGATACGCAGTATTTT. The chain joins TRBV10-3 to TRBJ2-3; 14 bases agree with TRBD2. Losses at the gene ends were 3 bases for V and 6 bases for J; bases not matched to a gene: 5. Germline V lookup: CDR1 ENHRY, CDR2 SYGVKD. The CDR3 runs 16 residues.

The chain couples TRBV7-2 to TRBJ2-7; maybe TRBD1 (6 bases). Germline assignment: CDR1 SGHTA and CDR2 FQGNSA. Trimming cost V 5 bases and J 0 bases, with 14 bases left between them. This CDR3 comprises 15 residues. DNA of the CDR3: TGTGCCAGCAGCCGCTACAGGGATAGCTCCTACGAGCAGTACTTC. It translates to CASSRYRDSSYEQYF.

The rearrangement links TRBV27 to TRBJ2-7, with 9 positions matching TRBD2. The CDR3 sequence is 16 residues long. With V trimmed by 3 bases and J by 5 bases, 11 bases remained unmatched. Germline CDR1 is MNHEY and CDR2 is SMNVEV (reference sequence). CDR3 nucleotides: TGTGCCAGCAGTTTCCTCGGGACTAGCTGGAGGGACGAGCAGTACTTC. It translates to CASSFLGTSWRDEQYF.

This clonotype showed up many times. The gene calls are TRBV2 and TRBJ2-5, with D uncertain. This CDR3 region has 12 residues. The V gene lost 8 bases and the J gene lost 2 bases, with 9 bases spanning the gap. CDR1 and CDR2 (germline): SNHLY, FYNNEI. The CDR3 here is CASGSYQETQYF. For the CDR3, the DNA is TGTGCCAGCGGGTCATATCAAGAGACCCAGTACTTC.

This clonotype appeared a few times. V usage is TRBV5-1 and J usage is TRBJ2-7; TRBD2 matches 13 bases. The CDR3 sequence is 16 residues long. Germline V gives CDR1 SGHRS, CDR2 YFSETQ. J gave up 2 bases and V 0 bases, and 2 bases lay outside the gene matches. The CDR3 reads CASSLVGLAGTYEQYF. CDR3 DNA: TGCGCCAGCAGCTTGGTGGGACTAGCGGGAACCTACGAGCAGTACTTC.

This chain joins TRBV3-1 and TRBJ2-3; 12 bases line up with TRBD2. The CDR3 sequence is 20 residues long. Germline CDR1 and CDR2: LGHDT and YNNKEL (reference sequence). The ends lost 3 bases at V and 6 bases at J; junction bases unmatched: 19. As DNA, the CDR3 is TGTGCCAGCAGCCACCCCTCTGACTCGGGACTAGCGGGTGGGGGCGATACGCAGTATTTT. Translation gives CASSHPSDSGLAGGGDTQYF.

The DNA of the CDR3 is TGCGCCAGCAGCCAAGTCTATGCGGGCCCCTACAATGAGCAGTTCTTC. Protein product: CASSQVYAGPYNEQFF. The genes are TRBV4-3 and TRBJ2-1; perhaps TRBD2 as D (5 bases). With 1 base removed from V and 2 bases from J, the gap between germline ends came to 12 bases. Germline CDR1 LGHNA, CDR2 YSLEER. This CDR3 is built from 16 residues.

Only a few counts were recorded for this clonotype. The chain combines TRBV2 with TRBJ1-5; D is perhaps TRBD1 (6 bases). V dropped 7 bases and J dropped 2 bases, with 9 bases sitting between them. The germline CDR1 and CDR2 sequences are SNHLY and FYNNEI. The CDR3 runs 13 residues. This CDR3 reads CASNREGNQPQHF. The CDR3 coding sequence is TGTGCCAGCAACAGGGAGGGCAATCAGCCCCAGCATTTT.